The present T cell receptor beta chain was sequenced within a study of T-cell memory formation after mild COVID-19. Study overall: Each donor largely had its own TCR clusters.

Findings and limits, study-wide: The study found contracting CD4+ clones mainly in CM and EM and contracting CD8+ clones in EMRA. Memory cells collected pre-infection included some clones that later responded, suggesting cross-reactive memory joined.

This clonotype was recorded a few times. Its specificity is not known. TCRdb re-called the 5' RACE reads through MiXCR, storing one row per CDR3 protein. The data hold around 410,000 distinct CDR3 sequences, with roughly a quarter observed a single time. The sequencing input was PBMCs or a T cell subset sorted from them (not recorded which). This clonotype was obtained from an adult woman who had mild COVID-19 (a few samples of this study predate the infection). Cell type and time point are not known.

The CDR3 DNA reads TGTGCCAGCAGCAAGTTTTGGGGCCCATCGAATCATGAGCAGTTCTTC. Its protein product is CASSKFWGPSNHEQFF. V usage is TRBV14 and J usage is TRBJ2-1; maybe TRBD1 (5 bases). The CDR3 consists of 16 residues. Deletions cut 5 bases from V and 8 bases from J, with 22 bases between. Germline V gene lookup returns CDR1 SGHDN and CDR2 FVKESK.